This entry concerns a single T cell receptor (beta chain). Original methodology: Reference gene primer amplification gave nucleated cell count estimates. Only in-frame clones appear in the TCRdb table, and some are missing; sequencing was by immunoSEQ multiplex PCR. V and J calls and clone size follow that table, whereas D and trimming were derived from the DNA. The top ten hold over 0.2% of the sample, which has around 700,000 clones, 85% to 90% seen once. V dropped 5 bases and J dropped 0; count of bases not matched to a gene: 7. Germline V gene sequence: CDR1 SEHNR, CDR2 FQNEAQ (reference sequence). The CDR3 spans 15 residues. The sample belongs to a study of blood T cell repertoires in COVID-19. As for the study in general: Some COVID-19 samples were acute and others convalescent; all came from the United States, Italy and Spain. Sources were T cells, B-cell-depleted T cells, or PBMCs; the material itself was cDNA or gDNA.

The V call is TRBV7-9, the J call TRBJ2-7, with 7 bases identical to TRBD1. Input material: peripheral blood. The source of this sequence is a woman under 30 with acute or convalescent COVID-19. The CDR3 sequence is CASSPKGTASYEQYF. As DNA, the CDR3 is TGTGCCAGCAGCCCGAAGGGGACAGCCTCCTACGAGCAGTACTTC.